This TCR beta chain was sequenced in a study of blood T cell repertoires in COVID-19. As for the study in general: The analysed material was cDNA or gDNA that came from T cells, B-cell-depleted T cells, or PBMCs.

Original processing notes: By means of reference gene primer amplification, nucleated cell counts were estimated. Here immunoSEQ multiplex PCR was the method, and the copy in TCRdb shows in-frame clones only, minus some. V and J calls and clone size are copied from that table; D and trimming were computed from the DNA. The sample has roughly 100,000 clones, more than 75% seen once. The ends were cut back, 3 bases at V and 3 bases at J, with 14 bases in the middle. The germline V gene has CDR1 MDHEN and CDR2 SYDVKM. The CDR3 length is 16 residues. This clonotype was obtained from a man aged 45-65 years with active or convalescent COVID-19. The sequenced sample consisted of peripheral blood. The rearrangement uses TRBV28 and TRBJ1-4; maybe TRBD1 (6 bases). The CDR3 coding sequence is TGTGCCAGCAGTTTGGCTAGGGGGAGCGCTAATGAAAAACTGTTTTTT. Its protein product is CASSLARGSANEKLFF.